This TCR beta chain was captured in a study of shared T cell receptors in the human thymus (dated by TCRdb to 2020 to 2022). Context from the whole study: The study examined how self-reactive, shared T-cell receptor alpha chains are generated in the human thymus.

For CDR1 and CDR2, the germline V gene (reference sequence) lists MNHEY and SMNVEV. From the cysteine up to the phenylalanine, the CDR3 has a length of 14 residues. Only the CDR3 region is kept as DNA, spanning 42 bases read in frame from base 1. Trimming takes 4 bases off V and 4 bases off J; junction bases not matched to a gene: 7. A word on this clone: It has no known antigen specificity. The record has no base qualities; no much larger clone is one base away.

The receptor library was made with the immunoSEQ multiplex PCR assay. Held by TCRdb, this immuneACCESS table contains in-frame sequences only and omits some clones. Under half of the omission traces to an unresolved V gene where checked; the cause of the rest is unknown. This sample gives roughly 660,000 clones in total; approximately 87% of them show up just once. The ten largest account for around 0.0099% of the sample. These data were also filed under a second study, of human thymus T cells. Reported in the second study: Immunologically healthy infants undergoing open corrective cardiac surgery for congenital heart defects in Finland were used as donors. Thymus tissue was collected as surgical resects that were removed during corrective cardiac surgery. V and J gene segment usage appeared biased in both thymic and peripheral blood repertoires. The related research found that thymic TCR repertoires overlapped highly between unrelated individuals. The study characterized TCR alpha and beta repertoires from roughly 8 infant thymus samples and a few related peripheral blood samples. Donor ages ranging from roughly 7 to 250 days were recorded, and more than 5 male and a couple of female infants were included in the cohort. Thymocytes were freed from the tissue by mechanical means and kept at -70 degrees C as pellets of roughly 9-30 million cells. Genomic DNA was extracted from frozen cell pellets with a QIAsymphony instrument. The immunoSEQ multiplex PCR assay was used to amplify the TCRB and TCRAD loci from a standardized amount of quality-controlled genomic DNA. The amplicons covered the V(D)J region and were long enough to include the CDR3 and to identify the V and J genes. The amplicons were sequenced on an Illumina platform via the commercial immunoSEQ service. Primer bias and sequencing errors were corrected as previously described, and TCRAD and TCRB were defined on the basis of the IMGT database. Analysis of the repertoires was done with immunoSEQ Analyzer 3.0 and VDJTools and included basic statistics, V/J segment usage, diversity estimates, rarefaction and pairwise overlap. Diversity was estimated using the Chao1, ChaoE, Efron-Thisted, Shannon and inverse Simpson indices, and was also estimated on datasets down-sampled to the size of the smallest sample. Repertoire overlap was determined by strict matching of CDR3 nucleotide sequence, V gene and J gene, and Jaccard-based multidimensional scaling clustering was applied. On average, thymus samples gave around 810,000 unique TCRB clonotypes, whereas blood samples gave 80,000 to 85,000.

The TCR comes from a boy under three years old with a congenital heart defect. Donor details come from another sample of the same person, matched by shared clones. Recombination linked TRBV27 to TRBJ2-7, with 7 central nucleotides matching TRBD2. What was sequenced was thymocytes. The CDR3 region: CASSSSSGPYEQYF. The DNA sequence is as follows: TGTGCCAGCAGTTCTTCTAGCGGCCCTTACGAGCAGTACTTC.